Given below is one TCR beta chain in context. Its antigen remains unidentified. The sample comes from a study of response to subunit inactivated influenza vaccine. Study outcomes and limitations: The study's authors posited that every seasonal influenza vaccination enlists few new T cells.

The length of the CDR3 is 13 residues. CDR1 is SGHRS and CDR2 is YFSETQ in the germline V gene. V gave up 4 bases and J gave up 5 bases; unmatched junction bases: 5. In TCRdb, the RT-PCR reads were re-called with MiXCR into one record per CDR3 protein. The table records about 520,000 distinct CDR3 sequences, roughly 25% of them present only once. The sequencing here drew on CD4+ T cells sorted from PBMCs, taken 5 to 6 days after vaccination. The V gene is TRBV5-1, the J gene TRBJ2-5; 7 bases are shared with TRBD1. This receptor was taken from a man aged 50 to 59 who received an inactivated influenza vaccine. Here the CDR3 reads CASSVTGMETQYF. DNA for the CDR3: TGCGCCAGCAGCGTGACAGGGATGGAGACCCAGTACTTC.